This T cell receptor (beta chain) comes out of a study of CD8 T cells in Susac syndrome. The RNA input was roughly 0.5 to 1 ug, and it was reverse transcribed with random hexamers. TCRdb re-analysed the immunoSEQ multiplex PCR reads in MiXCR, keeping a single row per CDR3 protein. Of 250,000 to 300,000 distinct CDR3 sequences listed, 85% were seen once; the top ten hold approximately 0.2%. The CDR3 runs 14 residues. V was pared by 1 base and J by 2 bases, with 7 bases between. Looked up from germline, CDR1 is SGHAT and CDR2 is FQNNGV. Specimen: CD8+ T cells from PBMCs. The sequence was obtained from a human donor with multiple sclerosis. The genes are TRBV11-2 and TRBJ2-3; D remains unclear. The CDR3 loop is CASSLAPNTDTQYF. The CDR3 nucleotides read TGTGCCAGCAGCTTAGCTCCGAACACAGATACGCAGTATTTT.